The 12 T cell receptor beta chains below all came from one sample that was sequenced in a study of OX40 agonist ivuxolimab in advanced cancers. Libraries were prepared by immunoSEQ multiplex PCR; TCRdb keeps only in-frame clonotypes and omits some of them. The table lists 30,000 to 35,000 clones, approximately 90% of them singletons, with approximately 25% in the top ten. Sequenced material: CD4+ or CD8+ T cells sorted from blood, taken in a trial of the OX40 agonist ivuxolimab. These receptors were obtained from an adult with an advanced solid tumor such as melanoma, head and neck, liver or kidney cancer.

J is TRBJ2-7 and V is TRBV4-3; D is possibly TRBD2 (5 bases). The CDR3 is 16 residues long. Trimming took 4 bases from V and 7 from J, leaving 23 bases between them. CDR1 is LGHNA, CDR2 YSLEER, per germline. The CDR3: CASSPDGPEESGEQYF. The DNA of the CDR3 is TGCGCCAGCAGCCCCGATGGCCCAGAGGAATCGGGGGAGCAGTACTTC.

V and J are TRBV5-5 and TRBJ1-6; TRBD1 agrees at 7 bases. CDR3 length equals 14 residues. Germline CDR1 SGHKS, CDR2 YYEKEE (reference sequence). The junction had 6 bases not matched to a gene; V was cut back by 4 bases and J by 8 bases. CDR3 coding DNA: TGTGCCAGCAGCCACGGGACAGACTATTCACCCCTCCACTTT. Its protein product is CASSHGTDYSPLHF. Full variable domain (missing parts from reference TRBV5-5 and TRBJ1-6): DAGVTQSPTHLIKTRGQQVTLRCSPISGHKSVSWYQQVLGQGPQFIFQYYEKEERGRGNFPDRFSARQFPNYSSELNVNALLLGDSALYLCASSHGTDYSPLHFGNGTRLTVT.

V and J are TRBV9 and TRBJ2-5; D remains ambiguous. The J call may be in error: the DNA end matches TRBJ2-7 better. CDR3 length equals 14 residues. Germline-derived CDR1 and CDR2 are SGDLS and YYNGEE. The CDR3 is CASSVATGSYEQYF. The DNA of the CDR3 is TGTGCCAGCAGCGTAGCTACGGGCAGCTACGAGCAGTACTTC.

The genes are TRBV27 and TRBJ1-1; D perhaps matches TRBD1 (6 bases). Trimming removed 4 bases at V and 1 base at J, with 7 bases between. Germline V gene data show CDR1 as MNHEY and CDR2 as SMNVEV (reference sequence). The CDR3 covers 13 residues. The CDR3 protein is CASSWTENTEAFF. The CDR3 DNA follows: TGTGCCAGCAGTTGGACAGAGAACACTGAAGCTTTCTTT.

The V and J genes are TRBV19 and TRBJ1-1; D may be TRBD1 (5 bases). V lost 1 base, J lost 7 bases, and 10 bases lay in between. Germline loops: CDR1 LNHDA, CDR2 SQIVND (reference sequence). The CDR3 sequence is 13 residues long. DNA of the CDR3: TGTGCCAGTAGTATAGGCAGGGCTGGTGAAGCTTTCTTT. This sequence encodes CASSIGRAGEAFF. Using reference TRBV19 and TRBJ1-1 for the parts outside the CDR3, the full variable domain is DGGITQSPKYLFRKEGQNVTLSCEQNLNHDAMYWYRQDPGQGLRLIYYSQIVNDFQKGDIAEGYSVSREKKESFPLTVTSAQKNPTAFYLCASSIGRAGEAFFGQGTRLTVV.

V is TRBV19 and J is TRBJ2-5; 9 bases match TRBD2. The J segment lost 0 bases and the V segment lost 5 bases, leaving 10 bases of the junction unmatched. The CDR3 contains 17 residues. CDR1 is LNHDA, CDR2 SQIVND, per germline (reference sequence). CDR3 sequence reads: CASSEMASGKYQETQYF. The CDR3, as DNA: TGTGCCAGTAGTGAGATGGCTAGCGGGAAGTACCAAGAGACCCAGTACTTC.

V is TRBV29-1 and J is TRBJ1-1, with D unclear. Looked up from germline, CDR1 is SQVTM and CDR2 is ANQGSEA. This CDR3 has 13 amino acids. V was clipped by 5 bases and J by 0 bases, with 10 bases between them. CDR3 sequence: CSVPPEMNTEAFF. DNA of the CDR3: TGCAGCGTTCCCCCCGAGATGAACACTGAAGCTTTCTTT.

The rearrangement uses TRBV11-2 and TRBJ1-3; weak D call: TRBD1 (6 bases). CDR1 and CDR2 from the germline V gene are SGHAT and FQNNGV. The CDR3 is 15 amino acids. Deletions cut 5 bases from V and 4 bases from J, with 15 bases between. The CDR3 DNA reads TGTGCCAGCAGCGAGATGGGGGCGCCAGGAAACACCATATATTTT. It codes for CASSEMGAPGNTIYF.

This chain joins TRBV4-3 and TRBJ2-1, with D perhaps matching TRBD2 (5 bases). The V gene's germline CDR1 is LGHNA and CDR2 YSLEER. This CDR3 spans 15 amino acids. Trimming removed 4 bases at V and 4 bases at J, with 14 bases between. The CDR3 reads CASSRLGGGYNEQFF. In DNA form, the CDR3 reads TGCGCCAGCAGCCGGCTTGGCGGAGGATACAATGAGCAGTTCTTC.

This chain joins TRBV6-4 and TRBJ1-2, with D perhaps matching TRBD1 (6 bases). Deletions cut 2 bases from V and 7 bases from J, with 11 bases between. Germline loops: CDR1 MRHNA, CDR2 SNTAGT. There are 13 residues in the CDR3. As DNA, the CDR3 is TGTGCCAGCAGTGACGGGGGGGCGCTTGGCTACACCTTC. It yields the protein CASSDGGALGYTF.

The chain is built from TRBV6-1 and TRBJ2-7; 7 bases align to TRBD1. V lost 5 bases, J lost 0 bases, and 1 base stayed unmatched. The V gene's germline CDR1 is MNHNS and CDR2 SASEGT. This CDR3 region has 13 residues. As DNA, the CDR3 is TGTGCCAGCAGTCAGGGGGACTCCTACGAGCAGTACTTC. This gives the protein CASSQGDSYEQYF.

The V and J genes are TRBV7-6 and TRBJ1-2; D gene unclear. V was trimmed by 6 bases and J by 8 bases, leaving 13 bases between them. Germline values: CDR1 SGHVS, CDR2 FNYEAQ. This CDR3 has 12 residues. The DNA for the CDR3 is TGTGCCAGCAGTAATTTCTCGCGAGGCTACACCTTC. Its protein is CASSNFSRGYTF.